This TCR beta chain is drawn from a study of blood T cell repertoires in COVID-19. As for the study in general: The samples span acute and convalescent COVID-19 from the United States, Italy and Spain. In each case, the material was cDNA or gDNA derived from T cells, B-cell-depleted T cells, or PBMCs.

Original processing methods: Counts of nucleated cells, estimated from reference gene primer amplification, were obtained. The table came from immunoSEQ multiplex PCR; TCRdb's copy has only in-frame clones and leaves some out. The DNA was the basis for D and trimming; V, J and clone size are from that table. The repertoire holds a few hundred thousand clones, with approximately 90% as singletons. This CDR3 has 13 residues. Germline V CDR1 and CDR2: SGHDT, YYEEEE. The V and J ends lost 0 bases and 6 bases, in that order; junction bases with no gene match: 3. Specimen: peripheral blood. This TCR came from a man younger than 40 who had recovered from COVID-19. The gene calls are TRBV5-6 and TRBJ2-7; 7 nucleotides line up with TRBD2. The CDR3 bases are TGTGCCAGCAGCTTGGCGTCGGGAGGCGAGCAGTACTTC. Amino acids: CASSLASGGEQYF. Full variable domain (missing parts from reference TRBV5-6 and TRBJ2-7): DAGVTQSPTHLIKTRGQQVTLRCSPKSGHDTVSWYQQALGQGPQFIFQYYEEEERQRGNFPDRFSGHQFPNYSSELNVNALLLGDSALYLCASSLASGGEQYFGPGTRLTVT.